The 18 T cell receptor beta chains below all came from one sample that was sequenced in a study of OX40 agonist ivuxolimab in advanced cancers. Here immunoSEQ multiplex PCR was the method, and the copy in TCRdb shows in-frame clones only, minus some. In the table there are roughly 80,000 clones, 80% to 90% of which are singletons. Sequencing was performed on CD4+ or CD8+ T cells sorted from blood, taken in a trial of the OX40 agonist ivuxolimab. The source of these receptors is an adult with an advanced solid tumor such as melanoma, head and neck, liver or kidney cancer.

J is TRBJ2-1 and V is TRBV19; TRBD1 matches at 7 bases. Germline V gene data show CDR1 as LNHDA and CDR2 as SQIVND (reference sequence). The CDR3 is made up of 14 amino acids. V gave up 5 bases and J gave up 6 bases; unmatched junction bases: 7. In DNA, the CDR3 is TGTGCCAGTAGTCAGAACTACAGGGGCAATGAGCAGTTCTTC. Translation gives CASSQNYRGNEQFF.

The chain is built from TRBV7-2 and TRBJ2-2, with TRBD1 identical over 8 bases. Germline assignment: CDR1 SGHTA and CDR2 FQGNSA. V lost 1 base, J lost 5 bases, and 3 bases stayed unmatched. The CDR3 runs to 15 residues. Here the CDR3 reads CASSLVQGATGELFF. The CDR3 nucleotides read TGTGCCAGCAGCTTAGTTCAGGGGGCAACCGGGGAGCTGTTTTTT.

V is TRBV18 and J is TRBJ1-1; TRBD1 might be the D (5 bases). Trimming pared 2 bases from V and 3 bases from J, leaving 7 bases between. Germline assignment: CDR1 KGHSH and CDR2 LQKENI. This CDR3 is built from 13 residues. Written as DNA, the CDR3 is TGTGCCAGCTCACCAGACAGCTACACTGAAGCTTTCTTT. Protein sequence: CASSPDSYTEAFF.

The DNA of the CDR3 is TGTGCCAGCCGACCGCAGTCTGGAAACACCATATATTTT. Translation: CASRPQSGNTIYF. The rearrangement uses TRBV6-5 and TRBJ1-3; D not resolved. Germline-derived CDR1 and CDR2 are MNHEY and SVGAGI. The CDR3 is 13 residues long. V was shortened by 8 bases and J by 1 base, with 9 bases between the two germline ends.

The chain couples TRBV7-9 to TRBJ2-5, with TRBD2 identical over 9 bases. J gave up 6 bases and V 4 bases, and 12 bases lay outside the gene matches. Germline loops: CDR1 SEHNR, CDR2 FQNEAQ (reference sequence). The CDR3 has 16 residues. As DNA, the CDR3 is TGTGCCAGCAGCTCCGGGGATCGCGGGAGGGCCCAGACCCAGTACTTC. Its translation: CASSSGDRGRAQTQYF.

This clone was seen only once. The gene calls are TRBV5-4 and TRBJ2-5, with D uncertain. Trimming pared 0 bases from V and 5 bases from J, leaving 8 bases between. The CDR3 has 13 residues. Looked up from germline, CDR1 is SGHNT and CDR2 is YYREEE (reference sequence). DNA of the CDR3: TGTGCCAGCAGCTTGGTTTCCCGGGAGACCCAGTACTTC. Translation gives CASSLVSRETQYF. Full variable domain (remainder filled in from reference TRBV5-4 and TRBJ2-5): ETGVTQSPTHLIKTRGQQVTLRCSSQSGHNTVSWYQQALGQGPQFIFQYYREEENGRGNFPPRFSGLQFPNYSSELNVNALELDDSALYLCASSLVSRETQYFGPGTRLLVL.

This chain connects TRBV6-5 to TRBJ2-3; no reliable D call. Trimming took 7 bases from V and 0 from J, leaving 11 bases between them. The CDR3 has 14 amino acids. CDR1 and CDR2 from the germline V gene are MNHEY and SVGAGI. CDR3 sequence: CASTFGASTDTQYF. The CDR3 coding sequence is TGTGCCAGCACTTTTGGAGCTAGCACAGATACGCAGTATTTT.

The V and J genes are TRBV4-1 and TRBJ1-5, with a tentative D call TRBD1 (5 bases). Trimming pared 1 base from V and 6 bases from J, leaving 19 bases between. This CDR3 comprises 17 residues. CDR1 is MGHRA and CDR2 is YSYEKL in the germline V gene. The CDR3 region has the DNA TGCGCCAGCAGCCAAGTGTCAGGAGGGGTAGAGGGTCAGCCCCAGCATTTT. Protein: CASSQVSGGVEGQPQHF.

The chain couples TRBV4-3 to TRBJ2-2; no firm D call. The V end lost 4 bases, the J end lost 8 bases, and 11 bases lay between the germline ends. Germline V gene sequence: CDR1 LGHNA, CDR2 YSLEER. This CDR3 comprises 13 residues. CDR3 region: CASSPGPTGELFF. CDR3 nucleotide sequence: TGCGCCAGCAGCCCCGGACCAACGGGGGAGCTGTTTTTT.

The rearrangement links TRBV9 to TRBJ2-7; the D gene is possibly TRBD2 (5 bases). The CDR3 is 14 residues long. V lost 0 bases and J 7 bases, leaving 14 bases between the germline ends. Germline V gene lookup returns CDR1 SGDLS and CDR2 YYNGEE. The CDR3 nucleotides read TGTGCCAGCAGCGTAGGGTGGGGAGCAAGGGAGCAGTACTTC. This codes for CASSVGWGAREQYF.

The chain employs TRBV4-1 and TRBJ2-5; 8 nucleotides agree with TRBD2. The V gene end was trimmed by 4 bases and the J gene end by 5 bases; junction bases not matched to a gene: 9. This CDR3 spans 15 amino acids. Germline CDR1 and CDR2: MGHRA and YSYEKL. The CDR3 loop is CASSLGGLGEETQYF. The CDR3 DNA is TGCGCCAGCAGCCTAGGGGGACTAGGTGAGGAGACCCAGTACTTC.

The rearrangement uses TRBV6-4 and TRBJ2-3; 9 bases map to TRBD2. The CDR3 is 15 amino acids. After removal of 7 bases from V and 0 bases from J, the junction contained 5 bases not matched to a gene. Germline CDR1 MRHNA, CDR2 SNTAGT. The CDR3 region is CASTPTSGSTDTQYF. The CDR3 coding sequence is TGTGCCAGCACCCCGACTAGCGGAAGCACAGATACGCAGTATTTT.

The chain has TRBV11-1 and TRBJ2-7; tentatively, D is TRBD1 (6 bases). Germline loops: CDR1 SGHAT, CDR2 FQDESV (reference sequence). The CDR3 totals 14 residues. V lost 5 bases, J lost 2 bases, and 13 bases lay in between. The CDR3 loop is CASSPPGHPYEQYF. DNA for the CDR3: TGTGCCAGCAGCCCGCCGGGACATCCCTACGAGCAGTACTTC.

The chain combines TRBV4-2 with TRBJ1-4; the D gene is possibly TRBD1 (6 bases). Deletions cut 6 bases from V and 4 bases from J, with 15 bases between. The CDR3 is made up of 15 amino acids. Looked up from germline, CDR1 is LGHNA and CDR2 is YNFKEQ. The CDR3 is CASSKKGDGNEKLFF. The CDR3 region has the DNA TGTGCCAGCAGTAAGAAGGGGGATGGTAATGAAAAACTGTTTTTT.

The V gene is TRBV7-2, the J gene TRBJ1-5; D uncertain. The CDR3 loop spans 12 amino acids. Germline V gives CDR1 SGHTA, CDR2 FQGNSA. Trimming left V 5 bases short and J 9 bases short, with 11 bases between. CDR3 sequence: CASSDRGRPQHF. The DNA for the CDR3 is TGTGCCAGCAGCGACCGAGGACGGCCCCAGCATTTT.

The chain employs TRBV11-3 and TRBJ2-1, with D hard to call. CDR1 and CDR2 from the germline V gene are SGHNT and YENEEA. CDR3 length: 11 amino acids. Trimming took off 4 bases at V and 9 bases at J, with 7 bases between the two ends. The CDR3 here is CASSSGIEQFF. CDR3 in DNA: TGTGCCAGCAGCTCGGGTATTGAGCAGTTCTTC. The full variable domain, its missing parts supplied by reference TRBV11-3 and TRBJ2-1, is EAGVVQSPRYKIIEKKQPVAFWCNPISGHNTLYWYLQNLGQGPELLIRYENEEAVDDSQLPKDRFSAERLKGVDSTLKIQPAELGDSAVYLCASSSGIEQFFGPGTRLTVL.

The chain employs TRBV5-1 and TRBJ1-2; no clear D. Trimming stripped 2 bases from V and 8 bases from J, with 7 bases between. The germline V gene has CDR1 SGHRS and CDR2 YFSETQ. CDR3 length: 11 amino acids. The CDR3 here is CASSFDLGYTF. CDR3 DNA sequence: TGCGCCAGCAGCTTTGATCTCGGCTACACCTTC. The whole variable domain, filled in from reference TRBV5-1 and TRBJ1-2, reads KAGVTQTPRYLIKTRGQQVTLSCSPISGHRSVSWYQQTPGQGLQFLFEYFSETQRNKGNFPGRFSGRQFSNSRSEMNVSTLELGDSALYLCASSFDLGYTFGSGTRLTVV.

This clone was recorded once. The chain combines TRBV28 with TRBJ1-3; 8 positions agree with TRBD1. The CDR3 is 17 amino acids. The V segment lost 6 bases and the J segment 0 bases; nucleotides outside the gene matches: 10. Per germline, CDR1 MDHEN and CDR2 SYDVKM. The CDR3 sequence: CASRSRRQGASGNTIYF. The DNA of the CDR3 is TGTGCCAGCAGATCCCGGCGGCAGGGGGCCTCTGGAAACACCATATATTTT. Full variable domain (remainder filled in from reference TRBV28 and TRBJ1-3): DVKVTQSSRYLVKRTGEKVFLECVQDMDHENMFWYRQDPGLGLRLIYFSYDVKMKEKGDIPEGYSVSREKKERFSLILESASTNQTSMYLCASRSRRQGASGNTIYFGEGSWLTVV.